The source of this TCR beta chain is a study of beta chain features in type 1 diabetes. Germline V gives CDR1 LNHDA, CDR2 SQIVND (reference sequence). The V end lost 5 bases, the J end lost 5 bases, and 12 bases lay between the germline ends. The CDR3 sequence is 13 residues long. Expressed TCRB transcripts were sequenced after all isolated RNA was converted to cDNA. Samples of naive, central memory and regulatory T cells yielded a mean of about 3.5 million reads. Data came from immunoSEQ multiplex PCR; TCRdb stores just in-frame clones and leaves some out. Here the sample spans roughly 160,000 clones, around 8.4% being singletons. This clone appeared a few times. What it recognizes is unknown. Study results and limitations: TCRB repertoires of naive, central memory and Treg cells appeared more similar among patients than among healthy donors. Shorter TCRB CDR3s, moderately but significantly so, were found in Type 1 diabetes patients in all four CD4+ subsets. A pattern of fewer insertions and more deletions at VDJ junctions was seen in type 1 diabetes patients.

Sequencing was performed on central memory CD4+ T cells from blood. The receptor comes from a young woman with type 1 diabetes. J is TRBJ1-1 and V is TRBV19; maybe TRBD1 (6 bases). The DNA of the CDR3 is TGTGCCAGTAGTCCCAGGGGAAAAACTGAAGCTTTCTTT. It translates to CASSPRGKTEAFF. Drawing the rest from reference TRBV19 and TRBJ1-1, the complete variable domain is DGGITQSPKYLFRKEGQNVTLSCEQNLNHDAMYWYRQDPGQGLRLIYYSQIVNDFQKGDIAEGYSVSREKKESFPLTVTSAQKNPTAFYLCASSPRGKTEAFFGQGTRLTVV.